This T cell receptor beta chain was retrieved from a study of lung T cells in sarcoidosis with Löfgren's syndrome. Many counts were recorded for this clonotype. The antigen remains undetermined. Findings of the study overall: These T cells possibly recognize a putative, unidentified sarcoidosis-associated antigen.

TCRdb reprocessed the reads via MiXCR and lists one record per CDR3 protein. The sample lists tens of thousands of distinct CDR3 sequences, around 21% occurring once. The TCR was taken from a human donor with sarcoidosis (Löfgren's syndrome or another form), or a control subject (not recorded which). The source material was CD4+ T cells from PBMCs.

The CDR3 reads CASSEEQGNTGELFF. The CDR3 DNA reads TGTGCCAGCAGTGAAGAACAGGGGAACACCGGGGAGCTGTTTTTT. J is TRBJ2-2 and V is TRBV2; the D gene is possibly TRBD1 (6 bases). CDR1 and CDR2 (germline): SNHLY, FYNNEI. The V and J ends lost 1 base and 1 base respectively, with 7 bases between them. The CDR3 contains 15 residues.